The 30 T cell receptor beta chains below all came from one sample that was sequenced in a study of post-analysis software for immune sequencing data. The study, taken as a whole, reports: TRBV segments more frequent in patients than in controls numbered roughly 5 and included TRBV5-6, TRBV5-1 and TRBV20-1.

These receptors have no known antigen. TCR beta libraries were prepared from cDNA with unique molecular identifiers. TCRdb re-derived calls from the PCR reads in MiXCR, one entry per CDR3 protein. The sample records 750,000 to 950,000 distinct CDR3 sequences, 46% being singletons. The sample comprised blood. The receptors were gathered from a girl aged 5-17 years with multiple sclerosis.

The genes are TRBV7-2 and TRBJ2-1; 10 bases line up with TRBD2. The germline V gene encodes CDR1 SGHTA and CDR2 FQGNSA. The V gene end was trimmed by 7 bases and the J gene end by 2 bases; junction bases not matched to a gene: 5. The CDR3 loop spans 15 amino acids. This chain's CDR3 is CASTVLAGTYNEQFF. DNA for the CDR3: TGTGCCAGCACCGTACTAGCGGGGACCTACAATGAGCAGTTCTTC. Full variable domain (outside the CDR3, taken from reference TRBV7-2 and TRBJ2-1): GAGVSQSPSNKVTEKGKDVELRCDPISGHTALYWYRQSLGQGLEFLIYFQGNSAPDKSGLPSDRFSAERTGGSVSTLTIQRTQQEDSAVYLCASTVLAGTYNEQFFGPGTRLTVL.

This clonotype was counted a few times. CDR3 DNA: TGCAGTGCTAGACCCTCTCGACAGGCTAACTATGGCTACACCTTC. This codes for CSARPSRQANYGYTF. The V gene is TRBV20-1, the J gene TRBJ1-2; D is perhaps TRBD1 (6 bases). Germline CDR1 is DFQATT and CDR2 is SNEGSKA (reference sequence). Trimming pared 2 bases from V and 0 bases from J, leaving 13 bases between. This CDR3 spans 15 amino acids.

This clonotype has more than one count but fewer than ten. The chain employs TRBV6-6 and TRBJ1-2; D remains unclear. Trimming took off 2 bases at V and 5 bases at J, with 6 bases between the two ends. The CDR3 runs to 12 residues. Germline assignment: CDR1 MNHNY and CDR2 SVGAGI (reference sequence). For the CDR3, the DNA is TGTGCCAGCAGTTACCGAAGGTATGGCTACACCTTC. This encodes CASSYRRYGYTF.

In its sample, this clonotype was seen a few times. This chain connects TRBV20-1 to TRBJ1-1; 8 nucleotides match TRBD1. V lost 0 bases, J lost 6 bases, and 9 bases stayed unmatched. The CDR3 sequence is 15 residues long. The V gene's germline CDR1 is DFQATT and CDR2 SNEGSKA (reference sequence). CDR3 in amino acids: CSARDRAGGIAEAFF. CDR3 bases: TGCAGTGCTAGAGATAGGGCAGGGGGCATCGCTGAAGCTTTCTTT.

The J gene is TRBJ2-2, the V gene TRBV29-1; TRBD2 aligns across 8 bases. In germline, CDR1 is SQVTM, CDR2 ANQGSEA. V was pared by 2 bases and J by 6 bases, with 11 bases of the junction left unmatched. CDR3 size: 16 residues. The CDR3 here is CSVEHPSKAGAGELFF. The CDR3 DNA follows: TGCAGCGTTGAACACCCCTCTAAAGCGGGGGCCGGGGAGCTGTTTTTT.

This sequence joins TRBV5-1 and TRBJ1-6; D gene uncertain. The CDR3 totals 14 residues. Looked up from germline, CDR1 is SGHRS and CDR2 is YFSETQ. Trimming removed 4 bases from V and 10 bases from J, with 15 bases in between. The CDR3 sequence: CASSTFPGWSPLHF. The CDR3 DNA sequence: TGCGCCAGCAGCACCTTTCCCGGTTGGTCACCCCTCCACTTT. The full variable domain, with the rest looked up from reference TRBV5-1 and TRBJ1-6, is KAGVTQTPRYLIKTRGQQVTLSCSPISGHRSVSWYQQTPGQGLQFLFEYFSETQRNKGNFPGRFSGRQFSNSRSEMNVSTLELGDSALYLCASSTFPGWSPLHFGNGTRLTVT.

A few counts support this clonotype. J is TRBJ2-5 and V is TRBV25-1; either TRBD1 or TRBD2 may supply D (5 bases each). The DNA end is more similar to TRBJ2-7, so the J call may be wrong. Germline values: CDR1 MGHDK, CDR2 SYGVNS. The CDR3 extends over 12 amino acids. The chain's CDR3 is CASSDRGNEQYF. In DNA form, the CDR3 reads TGTGCCAGCAGTGATCGGGGCAACGAGCAGTACTTC.

The V call is TRBV7-9, the J call TRBJ1-5; D is unresolved. Germline CDR1 reads SEHNR; CDR2 reads FQNEAQ (reference sequence). The length of the CDR3 is 15 residues. Trimming left V 4 bases short and J 0 bases short, with 10 bases between. Written as DNA, the CDR3 is TGTGCCAGCAGCTCGGCGGGAAATAGCAATCAGCCCCAGCATTTT. This encodes CASSSAGNSNQPQHF.

This clonotype was seen only a few times. The chain has TRBV20-1 and TRBJ2-5; D possibly matches TRBD1 or TRBD2 (5 bases each). V lost 0 bases and J lost 4, with 12 bases in between. CDR3 size: 14 residues. From germline, CDR1 is DFQATT and CDR2 SNEGSKA (reference sequence). The DNA for the CDR3 is TGCAGTGCTAGAGATGGGCAGGGAGTAGAGACCCAGTACTTC. As protein: CSARDGQGVETQYF.

This clonotype was recorded a few times. The chain recombines TRBV5-1 with TRBJ2-5; D not certain. The CDR3 length is 15 residues. Trimming removed 4 bases from V and 1 base from J, with 14 bases in between. Germline V gives CDR1 SGHRS, CDR2 YFSETQ. CDR3: CASSRNSLSQETQYF. The CDR3 bases are TGCGCCAGCAGCAGAAACAGCTTATCCCAAGAGACCCAGTACTTC.

This rearrangement joins TRBV24-1 to TRBJ2-3; D possibly uses TRBD1 or TRBD2 (5 bases each). Germline loops: CDR1 KGHDR, CDR2 SFDVKD. V was cut by 3 bases and J by 9 bases, with 18 bases left in between. The CDR3 has 15 residues. The DNA for the CDR3 is TGTGCCACCAGTGATACCCGCTCCGGGACCCCCACGCAGTATTTT. This translates into CATSDTRSGTPTQYF.

The V and J genes are TRBV29-1 and TRBJ2-3, with no clear D. V was cut by 4 bases and J by 5 bases, with 13 bases left in between. The CDR3 loop spans 13 amino acids. The germline CDR1 and CDR2 sequences are SQVTM and ANQGSEA. CDR3 sequence (DNA): TGCAGCGTTGGGTTGGGAAACGGAGATACGCAGTATTTT. Its translation: CSVGLGNGDTQYF.

The rearrangement links TRBV11-1 to TRBJ2-5, with no clear D. The J call may be in error: the DNA end matches TRBJ2-7 better. The CDR3 totals 15 residues. The V gene's germline CDR1 is SGHAT and CDR2 FQDESV (reference sequence). DNA of the CDR3: TGTGCCAGCAGCTTCAACAATTTCCGCTGGAGCGAGCAGTACTTC. Translation gives CASSFNNFRWSEQYF.

The rearrangement joins TRBV13 to TRBJ2-5; 11 nucleotides align to TRBD2. CDR1 and CDR2 (germline): PRHDT, FYEKMQ (reference sequence). V lost 0 bases, J lost 1 base, and 7 bases stayed unmatched. The CDR3 is 18 amino acids. CDR3 sequence reads: CASSLGRGGTSGQETQYF. CDR3 DNA: TGTGCCAGCAGCTTAGGCCGGGGAGGGACTAGCGGCCAAGAGACCCAGTACTTC.

This clonotype has a handful of counts. This chain links TRBV5-5 with TRBJ2-7; D perhaps matches TRBD1 (5 bases). V lost 0 bases, J lost 0 bases, and 10 bases lay in between. The CDR3 covers 15 residues. The germline V gene has CDR1 SGHKS and CDR2 YYEKEE (reference sequence). The DNA for the CDR3 is TGTGCCAGCAGCTTGGATCCGGACAACTCCTACGAGCAGTACTTC. Its translation: CASSLDPDNSYEQYF.

The CDR3 region has the DNA TGTGCCAGCAACCGTCAAGCAGATACGCAGTATTTT. Translating it yields CASNRQADTQYF. This rearrangement joins TRBV7-2 to TRBJ2-3; D is uncertain. The germline V and J ends were trimmed by 7 bases and 4 bases, with 9 bases remaining between them. Germline V lookup: CDR1 SGHTA, CDR2 FQGNSA. This CDR3 has 12 residues.

This clonotype was found a few times. The J gene is TRBJ2-7, the V gene TRBV7-9, with unresolved D. Trimming stripped 1 base from V and 0 bases from J, with 10 bases between. Germline V gene data show CDR1 as SEHNR and CDR2 as FQNEAQ (reference sequence). There are 15 residues in the CDR3. CDR3 protein: CASSLDWVPSYEQYF. CDR3 nucleotides: TGTGCCAGCAGCTTAGACTGGGTCCCCTCCTACGAGCAGTACTTC.

This clonotype has a handful of counts. V and J are TRBV20-1 and TRBJ2-3; 7 positions agree with TRBD2. This CDR3 contains 16 residues. The germline V gene encodes CDR1 DFQATT and CDR2 SNEGSKA (reference sequence). J lost 0 bases, V lost 2 bases, and 8 bases had no gene match. The CDR3 DNA reads TGCAGTGCTAGACCGGGGGAGGGATCTAGCACAGATACGCAGTATTTT. Translating it yields CSARPGEGSSTDTQYF.

This clonotype has more than one count but fewer than ten. This chain uses TRBV6-5 with TRBJ1-6; TRBD1 might be the D (5 bases). The CDR3 loop spans 16 amino acids. Germline-derived CDR1 and CDR2 are MNHEY and SVGAGI. V was cut by 0 bases and J by 6 bases, with 12 bases left in between. CDR3 region: CASSYSQAGSNSPLHF. CDR3 DNA sequence: TGTGCCAGCAGTTACTCCCAGGCAGGGAGTAATTCACCCCTCCACTTT.

The gene calls are TRBV27 and TRBJ2-1; 7 bases agree with TRBD2. The junction had 8 bases not matched to a gene; V was cut back by 0 bases and J by 6 bases. CDR3 length equals 16 residues. Germline CDR1 reads MNHEY; CDR2 reads SMNVEV (reference sequence). The CDR3 reads CASSLSTGTSVNEQFF. The CDR3 DNA sequence: TGTGCCAGCAGTTTATCCACAGGTACTAGCGTCAATGAGCAGTTCTTC.

V and J are TRBV3-1 and TRBJ2-1; 8 bases align to TRBD2. Per the germline V gene, CDR1 is LGHDT and CDR2 is YNNKEL (reference sequence). The CDR3 covers 17 residues. V trimming: 1 base; J trimming: 0 bases; junction bases outside the gene matches: 5. CDR3 coding DNA: TGTGCCAGCAGCCAAGCCGGGGGGGGTCCCTCCTACAATGAGCAGTTCTTC. It encodes CASSQAGGGPSYNEQFF.

J is TRBJ2-5 and V is TRBV4-2; the match to TRBD1 covers 8 bases. This CDR3 comprises 17 residues. CDR1 is LGHNA, CDR2 YNFKEQ, per germline. V lost 4 bases to trimming and J lost 1 base; unmatched junction nucleotides: 11. The CDR3 nucleotides are TGTGCCAGCAGCCCCTCAGGACAGGGTAATAGCCAAGAGACCCAGTACTTC. Protein: CASSPSGQGNSQETQYF.

The table lists this clonotype with a few counts. The chain joins TRBV10-3 to TRBJ2-5; 12 positions match TRBD2. Germline-derived CDR1 and CDR2 are ENHRY and SYGVKD. The trim removed 5 bases at V and 11 bases at J, leaving 9 bases unmatched. The CDR3 covers 14 residues. CDR3 sequence: CAISSSGRDPGQYF. The CDR3 nucleotides read TGTGCCATCAGTTCTAGCGGGAGGGACCCAGGGCAGTACTTC.

V is TRBV28 and J is TRBJ2-1; 10 bases map to TRBD2. The CDR3 extends over 16 amino acids. Per germline, CDR1 MDHEN and CDR2 SYDVKM. V dropped 2 bases and J dropped 7; count of bases not matched to a gene: 8. CDR3 residues: CASSLPSGSAGNEQFF. As DNA, the CDR3 is TGTGCCAGCAGTTTACCTAGCGGGAGCGCCGGTAATGAGCAGTTCTTC.

This chain uses TRBV9 with TRBJ2-5; 8 nucleotides match TRBD1. This CDR3 contains 17 residues. V shed 1 base, J shed 0 bases, and the junction held 8 bases outside the gene matches. The V gene's germline CDR1 is SGDLS and CDR2 YYNGEE. The CDR3 bases are TGTGCCAGCAGCGTACAAACCGGGACAGGATACCAAGAGACCCAGTACTTC. Translation: CASSVQTGTGYQETQYF.

The chain is built from TRBV9 and TRBJ2-3, with D perhaps matching TRBD1 or TRBD2 (5 bases each). The germline gives CDR1 SGDLS, CDR2 YYNGEE. The V and J ends lost 3 bases and 3 bases respectively, with 17 bases between them. This CDR3 region has 16 residues. The CDR3 spells CASSETATGLTDTQYF. The CDR3 DNA is TGTGCCAGCAGCGAGACCGCCACGGGGCTGACAGATACGCAGTATTTT.

The chain carries TRBV29-1 and TRBJ2-3; D may correspond to TRBD1 or TRBD2 (6 bases each). V gave up 3 bases and J gave up 4 bases, with 11 bases separating them. This CDR3 region has 13 residues. The germline V gene has CDR1 SQVTM and CDR2 ANQGSEA. The CDR3 sequence is CSVDGGGPDTQYF. CDR3 sequence (DNA): TGCAGCGTTGACGGAGGGGGGCCAGATACGCAGTATTTT.

The J gene is TRBJ1-1, the V gene TRBV7-9; no clear D gene. CDR3 length: 11 amino acids. Trimming shortened V by 6 bases and J by 5 bases, and 7 bases separated the two germline ends. The germline gives CDR1 SEHNR, CDR2 FQNEAQ (reference sequence). The CDR3 nucleotides read TGTGCCAGCAGGTGGGATACTGAAGCTTTCTTT. Protein sequence: CASRWDTEAFF.

Here the CDR3 reads CSAPTGGSETQYF. CDR3 bases: TGCAGTGCCCCGACAGGGGGATCGGAGACCCAGTACTTC. J is TRBJ2-7 and V is TRBV20-1; 9 bases agree with TRBD1. Matching the DNA end better, TRBJ2-5 makes the J call doubtful. Per the germline V gene, CDR1 is DFQATT and CDR2 is SNEGSKA (reference sequence). The CDR3 sequence is 13 residues long.

The gene calls are TRBV14 and TRBJ2-3; TRBD2 matches 10 bases. Germline V lookup: CDR1 SGHDN, CDR2 FVKESK. V trimming: 3 bases; J trimming: 4 bases; junction bases outside the gene matches: 13. The CDR3 extends over 18 amino acids. The CDR3 sequence: CASSHRRGAGGASDTQYF. CDR3 DNA sequence: TGTGCCAGCAGCCACCGGCGGGGAGCGGGAGGGGCCTCAGATACGCAGTATTTT.